These 24 T cell receptor beta chains were all obtained from the same sample, sequenced in a study of blood T cell repertoires in COVID-19. Some clones are missing from TCRdb's copy, which holds only in-frame ones; the method was immunoSEQ multiplex PCR. The sample includes approximately 58,000 clones, around 83% of them seen just once. Sequenced input: peripheral blood. These receptor sequences come from a woman aged 55-69 years with acute or convalescent COVID-19.

The V and J genes are TRBV10-3 and TRBJ2-3; D gene ambiguous. V lost 5 bases and J lost 0, with 6 bases in between. Germline V gives CDR1 ENHRY, CDR2 SYGVKD. The CDR3 spans 13 residues. The CDR3 DNA sequence: TGTGCCATCAGTCCCTCTAGCACAGATACGCAGTATTTT. It encodes CAISPSSTDTQYF.

The J gene is TRBJ2-4, the V gene TRBV30; 13 bases line up with TRBD2. V lost 0 bases, J lost 6 bases, and 5 bases stayed unmatched. The CDR3 extends over 16 amino acids. Germline V gene lookup returns CDR1 GTSNPN and CDR2 SVGIG (reference sequence). The CDR3: CAWSVGTSGAGNIQYF. The CDR3 coding sequence is TGTGCCTGGAGTGTGGGGACTAGCGGGGCGGGAAACATTCAGTACTTC. The full variable domain, with the rest looked up from reference TRBV30 and TRBJ2-4, is SQTIHQWPATLVQPVGSPLSLECTVEGTSNPNLYWYRQAAGRGLQLLFYSVGIGQISSEVPQNLSASRPQDRQFILSSKKLLLSDSGFYLCAWSVGTSGAGNIQYFGAGTRLSVL.

This chain links TRBV9 with TRBJ2-3; no definite D call. V gave up 3 bases and J gave up 2 bases, with 4 bases separating them. From germline, CDR1 is SGDLS and CDR2 YYNGEE. The CDR3 loop spans 12 amino acids. The CDR3 loop reads CASSGDTDTQYF. CDR3 nucleotide sequence: TGTGCCAGCAGCGGAGACACAGATACGCAGTATTTT.

The rearrangement links TRBV3-1 (or the pseudogene TRBV3-2) to TRBJ2-3; no clear D. This CDR3 is built from 15 residues. In germline, CDR1 is LGHDT, CDR2 YNNKEL (reference sequence). V lost 4 bases and J 1 base, leaving 12 bases between the germline ends. CDR3 in DNA: TGTGCCAGCAGCCCCACCTTAGTCCGCACAGATACGCAGTATTTT. It yields the protein CASSPTLVRTDTQYF.

In its sample, this clone was seen a few times. The genes are TRBV3-1 (or the pseudogene TRBV3-2) and TRBJ1-1; weak D call: TRBD1 (5 bases). Germline V CDR1 and CDR2: LGHDT, YNNKEL (reference sequence). V was pared by 1 base and J by 5 bases, with 8 bases between. This CDR3 comprises 13 residues. The DNA of the CDR3 is TGTGCCAGCAGCCAAGTGGCAGGGACTGAAGCTTTCTTT. Translated: CASSQVAGTEAFF.

Worth noting for this clone: Other nucleotide sequences from this sample produce the same CDR3. The chain combines TRBV5-5 with TRBJ2-1; D unclear. CDR3 length: 15 amino acids. The germline V gene has CDR1 SGHKS and CDR2 YYEKEE (reference sequence). V gave up 0 bases and J gave up 0 bases, with 7 bases separating them. The CDR3 bases are TGTGCCAGCAGCTTGGGGTGGAGCTCCTACAATGAGCAGTTCTTC. Encoded protein: CASSLGWSSYNEQFF. The whole variable domain, remainder taken from reference TRBV5-5 and TRBJ2-1, is DAGVTQSPTHLIKTRGQQVTLRCSPISGHKSVSWYQQVLGQGPQFIFQYYEKEERGRGNFPDRFSARQFPNYSSELNVNALLLGDSALYLCASSLGWSSYNEQFFGPGTRLTVL.

The chain uses TRBV6-6 and TRBJ2-2, with D tentatively TRBD1 (5 bases). The CDR3 is 13 residues long. V lost 8 bases and J 4 bases, leaving 11 bases between the germline ends. The germline V gene encodes CDR1 MNHNY and CDR2 SVGAGI (reference sequence). In DNA, the CDR3 is TGTGCCAGCGTAGACAGATTCACCGGGGAGCTGTTTTTT. Translating it yields CASVDRFTGELFF.

The chain uses TRBV3-1 (or the pseudogene TRBV3-2) and TRBJ1-2; D possibly corresponds to TRBD1 (5 bases). This CDR3 spans 14 amino acids. V gave up 4 bases and J gave up 5 bases, with 14 bases separating them. Germline V gene sequence: CDR1 LGHDT, CDR2 YNNKEL (reference sequence). CDR3 sequence reads: CASSPLTPGYGYTF. CDR3 DNA: TGTGCCAGCAGCCCGCTGACCCCAGGGTATGGCTACACCTTC.

This clone was detected only a few times. This chain connects TRBV6-1 to TRBJ1-5, with 10 bases aligning to TRBD1. In germline, CDR1 is MNHNS, CDR2 SASEGT. This CDR3 has 17 residues. The J segment lost 2 bases and the V segment lost 4 bases, leaving 8 bases of the junction unmatched. CDR3 sequence (DNA): TGTGCCAGCAGTGCTGACAGGGGGCGGCGCGGCAATCAGCCCCAGCATTTT. Its translation: CASSADRGRRGNQPQHF.

This clone has only a few counts. The gene calls are TRBV9 and TRBJ2-5; TRBD1 agrees at 8 bases. With V trimmed by 0 bases and J by 2 bases, 12 bases remained unmatched. Germline values: CDR1 SGDLS, CDR2 YYNGEE. This CDR3 contains 18 residues. The CDR3 here is CASSVDPGGARGQETQYF. CDR3 in DNA: TGTGCCAGCAGCGTAGATCCAGGGGGCGCGAGGGGGCAAGAGACCCAGTACTTC.

The rearrangement joins TRBV6-1 to TRBJ1-5, with 8 bases that match TRBD1. The CDR3 length is 14 residues. Germline CDR1 is MNHNS and CDR2 is SASEGT. V shed 2 bases, J shed 5 bases, and the junction held 2 bases outside the gene matches. CDR3 coding DNA: TGTGCCAGCAGTGAATCCAGGGGGCATCAGCCCCAGCATTTT. Translation: CASSESRGHQPQHF.

Only one count was recorded for this clone. The chain carries TRBV27 and TRBJ2-5; 7 bases fit TRBD1. Germline V CDR1 and CDR2: MNHEY, SMNVEV (reference sequence). V lost 7 bases and J lost 3; bases outside the gene matches: 11. CDR3 length equals 15 residues. For the CDR3, the DNA is TGTGCCAGCAACACCTCCGGGACAGAGGAAGAGACCCAGTACTTC. Residues: CASNTSGTEEETQYF.

J is TRBJ2-3 and V is TRBV3-1 (or the pseudogene TRBV3-2); possible D gene TRBD2, 5 bases. The CDR3 runs to 16 residues. V was trimmed by 0 bases and J by 2 bases, leaving 12 bases between them. The germline V gene encodes CDR1 LGHDT and CDR2 YNNKEL (reference sequence). CDR3 bases: TGTGCCAGCAGCCAAGATCTGGGAGCACACACAGATACGCAGTATTTT. Amino acids: CASSQDLGAHTDTQYF.

The chain joins TRBV11-2 to TRBJ1-2; D gene ambiguous. Germline CDR1 SGHAT, CDR2 FQNNGV. CDR3 length: 14 residues. V was trimmed by 3 bases and J by 8 bases, leaving 16 bases between them. The CDR3, as DNA: TGTGCCAGCAGCTTGACACCTATTATTGGAGGCTACACCTTC. As protein: CASSLTPIIGGYTF.

The genes are TRBV30 and TRBJ1-4, with D uncertain. Germline CDR1 and CDR2: GTSNPN and SVGIG (reference sequence). CDR3 length: 17 residues. V was cut by 0 bases and J by 0 bases, with 14 bases left in between. The CDR3 sequence is CAWSVRRAITTNEKLFF. The CDR3, as DNA: TGTGCCTGGAGTGTACGCCGCGCTATTACAACTAATGAAAAACTGTTTTTT.

The chain carries TRBV6-5 and TRBJ2-2; the D gene is possibly TRBD2 (7 bases). CDR3 length: 16 residues. Germline V CDR1 and CDR2: MNHEY, SVGAGI. Deletions cut 4 bases from V and 5 bases from J, with 17 bases between. CDR3 DNA: TGTGCCAGCAGTTCGGGGGGAGGGGGACGAACCGGGGAGCTGTTTTTT. Translating it yields CASSSGGGGRTGELFF.

There are a few counts of this clone. This chain connects TRBV6-5 to TRBJ2-7; 7 nucleotides line up with TRBD2. The CDR3 sequence is 14 residues long. Germline CDR1 is MNHEY and CDR2 is SVGAGI. J was trimmed by 0 bases and V by 10 bases; bases with no gene match: 9. The DNA of the CDR3 is TGTGCCACCGACGAGCGGGGTAGCTCCTACGAGCAGTACTTC. Protein: CATDERGSSYEQYF.

The J gene is TRBJ2-2, the V gene TRBV6-2 or TRBV6-3; 14 bases match TRBD2. Germline V gives CDR1 MNHEY, CDR2 SVGEGT. The CDR3 length is 20 residues. V trimming: 0 bases; J trimming: 6 bases; junction bases outside the gene matches: 12. The CDR3 reads CASSYSHLTSGGAEAGELFF. In DNA, the CDR3 is TGTGCCAGCAGTTACTCACACTTGACTAGCGGGGGGGCAGAGGCCGGGGAGCTGTTTTTT.

This clone is labeled as medium-sized. CDR3 sequence (DNA): TGTGCCAGCAGCGTACAGGGTGGGAGCAATCAGCCCCAGCATTTT. It specifies CASSVQGGSNQPQHF. The V and J genes are TRBV9 and TRBJ1-5; D is possibly TRBD1 (5 bases). This CDR3 region has 15 residues. The germline CDR1 and CDR2 sequences are SGDLS and YYNGEE. V was cut by 1 base and J by 1 base, with 9 bases left in between.

This clone came up a few times. The CDR3, as DNA: TGTGCCAGCAGCACATCGGGCTACAATGAGCAGTTCTTC. Amino acids: CASSTSGYNEQFF. V and J are TRBV6-5 and TRBJ2-1; unclear D gene. The CDR3 totals 13 residues. Deletions cut 6 bases from V and 3 bases from J, with 9 bases between. The germline V gene has CDR1 MNHEY and CDR2 SVGAGI.

The chain uses TRBV5-1 and TRBJ2-3, with TRBD1 matching over 7 bases. The CDR3 extends over 19 amino acids. Germline V lookup: CDR1 SGHRS, CDR2 YFSETQ. Unmatched junction bases numbered 18, after V lost 2 bases and J lost 3 bases. The DNA for the CDR3 is TGCGCCAGCAGCTTTAGTCCACAATCCGGGACAGTTAATACAGATACGCAGTATTTT. Amino acid sequence: CASSFSPQSGTVNTDTQYF.

The gene calls are TRBV3-1 (or the pseudogene TRBV3-2) and TRBJ1-6, with D unclear. Trimming pared 4 bases from V and 9 bases from J, leaving 10 bases between. This CDR3 spans 13 amino acids. Germline CDR1 reads LGHDT; CDR2 reads YNNKEL (reference sequence). This chain's CDR3 is CASSRDEGSPLHF. In DNA form, the CDR3 reads TGTGCCAGCAGCCGCGATGAGGGTTCACCCCTCCACTTT.

This chain joins TRBV5-4 and TRBJ2-6, with 7 bases matching TRBD1. The junction had 4 bases not matched to a gene; V was cut back by 4 bases and J by 3 bases. Germline V gene sequence: CDR1 SGHNT, CDR2 YYREEE (reference sequence). This CDR3 comprises 15 residues. As DNA, the CDR3 is TGTGCCAGCAGCCCAGGGGGTGGTGGGGCCAACGTCCTGACTTTC. Translation gives CASSPGGGGANVLTF.

The gene calls are TRBV20-1 and TRBJ2-7; D might be TRBD2 (5 bases). The germline gives CDR1 DFQATT, CDR2 SNEGSKA (reference sequence). Trimming removed 6 bases at V and 6 bases at J, with 24 bases between. This CDR3 has 15 residues. The CDR3 sequence is CSASPLASLNLEQYF. DNA of the CDR3: TGCAGTGCGAGTCCGCTCGCTAGCCTTAACCTCGAGCAGTACTTC.